This section outlines one TCR beta chain sequence together with its context. Its antigen is undetermined. Assay: immunoSEQ multiplex PCR; the TCRdb copy retains only in-frame clones and omits some. The repertoire has a few hundred clones, approximately 87% of them found once; the top ten carry 69%. The data derive from a study of graft-versus-host responses after intestinal transplantation. Overall study: Recipients got multivisceral, liver-intestinal, or isolated intestinal transplants. Each patient got anti-thymocyte globulin induction, then tacrolimus and steroids for around three years. Study results and limitations: GvH clones occurred in recipient marrow; some first appeared in ileum or blood.

This CDR3 region has 13 residues. V gave up 1 base and J gave up 5 bases, with 8 bases separating them. Germline V CDR1 and CDR2: MNHEY, SMNVEV (reference sequence). The specimen comprised PBMCs, sampled approximately 5 days after intestinal transplant. This chain joins TRBV27 and TRBJ2-5, with D uncertain. The sequence derives from a human patient who received an intestinal transplant, so some T cells may come from the graft donor. The CDR3 bases are TGTGCCAGCAGTTTATACGGGTCGGAGACCCAGTACTTC. It is translated as CASSLYGSETQYF.